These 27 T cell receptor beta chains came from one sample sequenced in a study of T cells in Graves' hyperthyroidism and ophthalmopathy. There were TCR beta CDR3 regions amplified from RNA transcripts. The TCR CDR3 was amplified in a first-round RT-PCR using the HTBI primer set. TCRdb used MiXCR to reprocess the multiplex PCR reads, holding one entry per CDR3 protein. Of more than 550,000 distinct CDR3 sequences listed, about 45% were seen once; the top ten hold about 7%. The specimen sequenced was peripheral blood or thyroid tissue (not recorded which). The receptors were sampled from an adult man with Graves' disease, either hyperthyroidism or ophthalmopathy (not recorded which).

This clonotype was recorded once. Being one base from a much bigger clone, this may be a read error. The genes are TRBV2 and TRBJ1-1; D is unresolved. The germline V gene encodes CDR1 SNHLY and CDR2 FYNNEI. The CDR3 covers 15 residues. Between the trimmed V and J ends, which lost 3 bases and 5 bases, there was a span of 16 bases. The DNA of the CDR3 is TGTGCCAGCAGTGAGATTTTAAAGGGAGATACTGAAGCTTTCTTT. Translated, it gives CASSEILKGDTEAFF.

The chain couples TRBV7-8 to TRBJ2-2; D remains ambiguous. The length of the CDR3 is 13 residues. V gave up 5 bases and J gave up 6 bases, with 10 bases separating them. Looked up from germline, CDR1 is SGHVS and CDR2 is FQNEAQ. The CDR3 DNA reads TGTGCCAGCAGCCAAGCAATGGCCGGGGAGCTGTTTTTT. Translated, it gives CASSQAMAGELFF.

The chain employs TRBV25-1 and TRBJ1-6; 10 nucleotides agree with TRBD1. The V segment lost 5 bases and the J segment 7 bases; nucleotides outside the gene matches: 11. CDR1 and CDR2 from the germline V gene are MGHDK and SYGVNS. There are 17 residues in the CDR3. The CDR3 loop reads CASSSRQGARRNSPLHF. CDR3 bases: TGTGCCAGCAGTTCTCGACAGGGGGCGCGAAGGAATTCACCCCTCCACTTT.

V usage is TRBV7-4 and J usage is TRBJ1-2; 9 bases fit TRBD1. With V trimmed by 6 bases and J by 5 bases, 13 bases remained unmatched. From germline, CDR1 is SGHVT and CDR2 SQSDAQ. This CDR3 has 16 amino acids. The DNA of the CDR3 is TGTGCCAGCAGACCAGGACTAACCGGGACAGGGTATGGCTACACCTTC. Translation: CASRPGLTGTGYGYTF.

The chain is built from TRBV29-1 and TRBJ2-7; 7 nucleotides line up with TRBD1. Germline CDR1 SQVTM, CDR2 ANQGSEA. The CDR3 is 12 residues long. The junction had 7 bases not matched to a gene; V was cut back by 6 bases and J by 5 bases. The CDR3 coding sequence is TGCAGCGTGGAGACAGGGTCAAACGAGCAGTACTTC. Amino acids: CSVETGSNEQYF.

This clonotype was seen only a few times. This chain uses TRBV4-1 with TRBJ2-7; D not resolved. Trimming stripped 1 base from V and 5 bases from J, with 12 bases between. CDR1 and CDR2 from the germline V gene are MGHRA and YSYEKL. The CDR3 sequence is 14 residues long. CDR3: CASSQGRAVDEQYF. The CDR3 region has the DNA TGCGCCAGCAGCCAAGGACGAGCAGTTGACGAGCAGTACTTC.

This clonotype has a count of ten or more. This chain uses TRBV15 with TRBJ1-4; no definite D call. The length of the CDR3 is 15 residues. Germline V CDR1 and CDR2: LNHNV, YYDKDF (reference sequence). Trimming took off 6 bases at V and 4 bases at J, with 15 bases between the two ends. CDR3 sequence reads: CATSRKTDLNEKLFF. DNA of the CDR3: TGTGCCACCAGTAGGAAGACGGACCTTAATGAAAAACTGTTTTTT.

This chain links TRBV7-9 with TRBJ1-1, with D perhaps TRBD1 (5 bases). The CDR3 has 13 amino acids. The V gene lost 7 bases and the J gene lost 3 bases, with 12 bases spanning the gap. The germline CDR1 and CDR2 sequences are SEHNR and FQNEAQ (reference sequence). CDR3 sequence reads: CASTFPGYTEAFF. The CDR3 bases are TGTGCCAGCACCTTCCCAGGGTACACTGAAGCTTTCTTT.

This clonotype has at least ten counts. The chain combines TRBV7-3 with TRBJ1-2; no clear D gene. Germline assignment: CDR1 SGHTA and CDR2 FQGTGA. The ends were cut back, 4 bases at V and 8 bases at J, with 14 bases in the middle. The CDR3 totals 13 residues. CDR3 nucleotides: TGTGCCAGCAGCTCACCGGACGGTAGGGGCTACACCTTC. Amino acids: CASSSPDGRGYTF.

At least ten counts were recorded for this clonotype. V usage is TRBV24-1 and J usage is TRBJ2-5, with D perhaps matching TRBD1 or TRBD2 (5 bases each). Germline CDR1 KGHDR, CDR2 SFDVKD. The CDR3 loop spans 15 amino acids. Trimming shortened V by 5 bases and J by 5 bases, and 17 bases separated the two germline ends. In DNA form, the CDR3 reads TGTGCCACCAGTGGGGGGAATCCAGCCGGGGAGACCCAGTACTTC. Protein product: CATSGGNPAGETQYF.

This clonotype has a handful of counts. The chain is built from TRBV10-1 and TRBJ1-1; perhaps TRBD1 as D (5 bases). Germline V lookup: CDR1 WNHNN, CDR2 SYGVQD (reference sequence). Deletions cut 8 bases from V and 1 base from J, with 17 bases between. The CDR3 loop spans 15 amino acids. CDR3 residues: CASVHRGVENTEAFF. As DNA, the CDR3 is TGCGCCAGCGTTCACCGGGGGGTGGAGAACACTGAAGCTTTCTTT.

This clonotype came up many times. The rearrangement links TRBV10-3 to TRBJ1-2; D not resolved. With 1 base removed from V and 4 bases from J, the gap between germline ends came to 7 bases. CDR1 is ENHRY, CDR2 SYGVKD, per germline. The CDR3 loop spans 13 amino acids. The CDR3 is CAISEWAAYGYTF. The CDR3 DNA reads TGTGCCATCAGTGAGTGGGCAGCCTATGGCTACACCTTC.

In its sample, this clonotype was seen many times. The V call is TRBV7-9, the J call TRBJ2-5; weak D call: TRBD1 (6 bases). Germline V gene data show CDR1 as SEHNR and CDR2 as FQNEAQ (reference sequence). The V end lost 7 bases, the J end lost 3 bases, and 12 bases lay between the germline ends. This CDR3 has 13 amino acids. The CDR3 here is CASISDRKETQYF. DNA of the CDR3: TGTGCCAGCATCAGCGACAGGAAAGAGACCCAGTACTTC. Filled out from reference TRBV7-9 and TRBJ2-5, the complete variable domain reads DTGVSQNPRHKITKRGQNVTFRCDPISEHNRLYWYRQTLGQGPEFLTYFQNEAQLEKSRLLSDRFSAERPKGSFSTLEIQRTEQGDSAMYLCASISDRKETQYFGPGTRLLVL.

The CDR3 sequence: CSAKGDRGIHEQYF. The CDR3 DNA is TGCAGTGCCAAGGGGGACAGGGGTATTCACGAGCAGTACTTC. The chain has TRBV20-1 and TRBJ2-7, with 10 bases matching TRBD1. The CDR3 spans 14 residues. Germline loops: CDR1 DFQATT, CDR2 SNEGSKA (reference sequence). Trimming at V came to 6 bases and at J to 5 bases, leaving 10 bases not matched to a gene.

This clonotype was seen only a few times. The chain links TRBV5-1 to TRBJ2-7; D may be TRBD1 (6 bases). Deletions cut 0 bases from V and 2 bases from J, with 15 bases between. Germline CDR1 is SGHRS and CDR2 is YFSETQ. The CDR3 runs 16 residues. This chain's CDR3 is CASSLGGGTPTYEQYF. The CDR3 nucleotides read TGCGCCAGCAGCTTGGGGGGTGGGACACCGACCTACGAGCAGTACTTC.

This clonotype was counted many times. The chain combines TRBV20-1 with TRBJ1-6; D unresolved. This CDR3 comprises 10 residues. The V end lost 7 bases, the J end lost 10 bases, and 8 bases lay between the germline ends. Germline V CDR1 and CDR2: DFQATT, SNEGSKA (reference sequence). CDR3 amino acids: CSGPGSPLHF. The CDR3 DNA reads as TGCAGTGGGCCGGGATCACCCCTCCACTTT.

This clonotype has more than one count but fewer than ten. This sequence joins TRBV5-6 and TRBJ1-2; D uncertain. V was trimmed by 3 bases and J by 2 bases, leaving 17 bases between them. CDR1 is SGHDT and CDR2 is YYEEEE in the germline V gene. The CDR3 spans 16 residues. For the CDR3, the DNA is TGTGCCAGCAGCTACTTATCGGGTTCCGAAAACTATGGCTACACCTTC. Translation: CASSYLSGSENYGYTF.

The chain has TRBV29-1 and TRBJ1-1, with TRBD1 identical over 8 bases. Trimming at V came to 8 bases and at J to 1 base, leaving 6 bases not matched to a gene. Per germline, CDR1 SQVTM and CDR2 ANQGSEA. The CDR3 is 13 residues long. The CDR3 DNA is TGCAGCTACCGCGGACAGGGGAACACTGAAGCTTTCTTT. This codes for CSYRGQGNTEAFF.

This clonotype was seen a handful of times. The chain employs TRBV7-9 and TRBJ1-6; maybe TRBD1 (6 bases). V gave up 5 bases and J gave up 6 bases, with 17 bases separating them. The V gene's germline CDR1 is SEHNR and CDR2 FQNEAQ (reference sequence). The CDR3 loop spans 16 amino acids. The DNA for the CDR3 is TGTGCCAGCAGCCAAGATGCGGGGGCGGGTAATTCACCCCTCCACTTT. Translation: CASSQDAGAGNSPLHF.

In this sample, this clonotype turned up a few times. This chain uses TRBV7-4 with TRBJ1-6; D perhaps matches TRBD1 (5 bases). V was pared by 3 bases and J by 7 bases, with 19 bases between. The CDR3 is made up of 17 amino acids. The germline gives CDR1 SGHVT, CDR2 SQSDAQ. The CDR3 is CASSFEGGARLNSPLHF. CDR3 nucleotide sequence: TGTGCCAGCAGCTTTGAGGGAGGGGCGCGCCTAAATTCACCCCTCCACTTT. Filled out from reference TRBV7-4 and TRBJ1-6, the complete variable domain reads GAGVSQSPRYKVAKRGRDVALRCDSISGHVTLYWYRQTLGQGSEVLTYSQSDAQRDKSGRPSGRFSAERPERSVSTLKIQRTEQGDSAVYLCASSFEGGARLNSPLHFGNGTRLTVT.

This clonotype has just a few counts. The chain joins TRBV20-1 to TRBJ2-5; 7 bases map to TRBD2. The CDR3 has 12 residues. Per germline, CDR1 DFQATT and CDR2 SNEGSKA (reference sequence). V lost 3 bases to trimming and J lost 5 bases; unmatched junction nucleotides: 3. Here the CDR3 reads CSARTAGETQYF. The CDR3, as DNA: TGCAGTGCTAGGACAGCGGGGGAGACCCAGTACTTC.

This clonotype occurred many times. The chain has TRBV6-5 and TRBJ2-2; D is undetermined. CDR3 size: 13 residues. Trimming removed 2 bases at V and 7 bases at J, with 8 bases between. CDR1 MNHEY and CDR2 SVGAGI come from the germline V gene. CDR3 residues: CASSYDFGGELFF. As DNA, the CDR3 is TGTGCCAGCAGTTACGACTTTGGCGGGGAGCTGTTTTTT.

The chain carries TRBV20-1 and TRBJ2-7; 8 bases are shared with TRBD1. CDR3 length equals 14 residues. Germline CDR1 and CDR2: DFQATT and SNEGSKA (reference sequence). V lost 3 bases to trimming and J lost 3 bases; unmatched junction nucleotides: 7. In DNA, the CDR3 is TGCAGTGCTAGGTGGGACAGGACCATCTACGAGCAGTACTTC. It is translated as CSARWDRTIYEQYF.

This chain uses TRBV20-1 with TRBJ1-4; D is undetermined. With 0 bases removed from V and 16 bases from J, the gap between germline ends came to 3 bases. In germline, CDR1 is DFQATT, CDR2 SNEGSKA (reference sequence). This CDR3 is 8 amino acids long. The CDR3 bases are TGCAGTGCTAGAGATAAGTTTTTT. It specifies CSARDKFF.

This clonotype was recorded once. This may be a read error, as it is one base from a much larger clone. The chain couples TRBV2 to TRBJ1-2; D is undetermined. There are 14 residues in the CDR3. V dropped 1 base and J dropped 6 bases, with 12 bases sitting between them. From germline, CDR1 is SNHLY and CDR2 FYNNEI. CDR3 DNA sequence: TGTGCCAGCAGTGAAGGGGAGTTGGGCGATGGCTACACCTTC. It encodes CASSEGELGDGYTF.

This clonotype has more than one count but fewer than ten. CDR3 sequence reads: CASSADLSEAFF. The CDR3 DNA sequence: TGTGCCAGCAGTGCGGACCTGTCTGAAGCTTTCTTT. This chain uses TRBV12-3 or TRBV12-4 with TRBJ1-1, with D hard to call. Trimming stripped 5 bases from V and 6 bases from J, with 10 bases between. The CDR3 loop spans 12 amino acids.

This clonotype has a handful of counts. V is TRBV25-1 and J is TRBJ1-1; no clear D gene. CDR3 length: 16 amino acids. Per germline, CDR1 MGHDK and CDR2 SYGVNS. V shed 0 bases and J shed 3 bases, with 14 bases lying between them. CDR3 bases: TGTGCCAGCAGTGAATACTGGGCAGGAGAACACACTGAAGCTTTCTTT. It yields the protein CASSEYWAGEHTEAFF.